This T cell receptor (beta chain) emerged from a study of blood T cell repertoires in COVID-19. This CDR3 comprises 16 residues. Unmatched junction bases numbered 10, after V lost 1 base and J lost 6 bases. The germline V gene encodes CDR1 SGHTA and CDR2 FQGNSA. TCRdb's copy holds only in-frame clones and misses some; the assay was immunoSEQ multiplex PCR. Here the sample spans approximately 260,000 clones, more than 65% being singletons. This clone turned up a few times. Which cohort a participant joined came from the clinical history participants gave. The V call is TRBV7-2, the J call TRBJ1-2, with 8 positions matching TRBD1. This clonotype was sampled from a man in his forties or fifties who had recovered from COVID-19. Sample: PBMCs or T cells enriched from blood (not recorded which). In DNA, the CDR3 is TGTGCCAGCAGCTTAGGGGGACAGGAGTCCGGCCATGGCTACACCTTC. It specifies CASSLGGQESGHGYTF.